This TCR beta chain came from a study of T-cell reconstitution after alpha-beta-depleted transplantation in children. Preparation of the TCRbeta library involved a method that used unique molecular identifiers. TCRdb re-derived calls from the PCR reads in MiXCR, one entry per CDR3 protein. The sample includes under 750,000 distinct CDR3 sequences, 23% of them seen just once. CDR1 and CDR2 (germline): MGHDK, SYGVNS. The CDR3 is 17 residues long. V lost 4 bases, J lost 3 bases, and 22 bases lay in between. This clonotype was seen a few times. This sequence originates from a boy under three years old who had a stem cell transplant for acute myeloid leukemia, so the T cells may come from the graft donor. The source was PBMCs, mostly from graft donor cells, collected 360 days after TCRalphabeta/CD19-depleted stem cell transplant. The chain has TRBV25-1 and TRBJ2-7; D may be TRBD2 (7 bases). Here the CDR3 reads CASSVWGAAGAIYEQYF. In DNA, the CDR3 is TGTGCCAGCAGTGTCTGGGGGGCGGCGGGGGCGATCTACGAGCAGTACTTC.